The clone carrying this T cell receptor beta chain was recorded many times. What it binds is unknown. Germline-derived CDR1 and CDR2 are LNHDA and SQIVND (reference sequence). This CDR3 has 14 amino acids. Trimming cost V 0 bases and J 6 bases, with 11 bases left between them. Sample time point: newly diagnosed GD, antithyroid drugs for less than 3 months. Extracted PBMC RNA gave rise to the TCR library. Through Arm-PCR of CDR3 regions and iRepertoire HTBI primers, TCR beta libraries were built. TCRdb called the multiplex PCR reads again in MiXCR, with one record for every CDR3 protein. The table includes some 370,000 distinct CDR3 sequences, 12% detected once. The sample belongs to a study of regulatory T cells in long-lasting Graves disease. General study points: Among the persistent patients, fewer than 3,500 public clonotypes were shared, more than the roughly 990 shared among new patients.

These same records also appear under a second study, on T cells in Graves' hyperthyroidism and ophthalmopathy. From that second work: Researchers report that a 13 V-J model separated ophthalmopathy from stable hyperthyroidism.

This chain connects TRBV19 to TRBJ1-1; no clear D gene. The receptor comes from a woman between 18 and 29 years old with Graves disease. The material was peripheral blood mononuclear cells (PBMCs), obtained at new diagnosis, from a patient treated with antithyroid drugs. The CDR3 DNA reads TGTGCCAGTAGTATAGATGGGATTAGAGCTGAAGCTTTCTTT. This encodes CASSIDGIRAEAFF. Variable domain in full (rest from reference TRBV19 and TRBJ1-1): DGGITQSPKYLFRKEGQNVTLSCEQNLNHDAMYWYRQDPGQGLRLIYYSQIVNDFQKGDIAEGYSVSREKKESFPLTVTSAQKNPTAFYLCASSIDGIRAEAFFGQGTRLTVV.